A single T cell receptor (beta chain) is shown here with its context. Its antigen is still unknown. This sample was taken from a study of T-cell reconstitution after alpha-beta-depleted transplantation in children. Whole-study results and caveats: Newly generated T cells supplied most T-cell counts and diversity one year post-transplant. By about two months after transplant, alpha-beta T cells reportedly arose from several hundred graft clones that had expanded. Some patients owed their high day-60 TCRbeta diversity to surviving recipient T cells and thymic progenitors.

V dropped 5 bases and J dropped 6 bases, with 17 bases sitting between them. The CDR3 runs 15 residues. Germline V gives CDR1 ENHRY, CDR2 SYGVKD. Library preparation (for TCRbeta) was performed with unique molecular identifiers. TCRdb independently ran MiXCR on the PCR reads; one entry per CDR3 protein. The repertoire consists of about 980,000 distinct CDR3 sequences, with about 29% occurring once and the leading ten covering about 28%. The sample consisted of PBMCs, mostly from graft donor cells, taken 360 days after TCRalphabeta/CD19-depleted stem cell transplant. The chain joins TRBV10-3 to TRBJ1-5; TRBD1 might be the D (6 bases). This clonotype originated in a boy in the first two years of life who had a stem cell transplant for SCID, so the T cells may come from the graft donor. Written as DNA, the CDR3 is TGTGCCATCAGTCCGAATCACAGGGAGGGTCAGCCCCAGCATTTT. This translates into CAISPNHREGQPQHF.